One sample yielded the 5 T cell receptor beta chains listed below, sequenced in a study of blood T cell repertoires in COVID-19. The assay was immunoSEQ multiplex PCR, and TCRdb's table has in-frame clones only and misses some. The profile shows 310,000 or so clones, about nine tenths of them singletons. Material for sequencing was PBMCs or T cells enriched from blood (not recorded which). All receptors derive from a woman aged 18-35 years who had recovered from COVID-19.

The CDR3 is CASKPGTGGDFMQFF. CDR3 coding DNA: TGCGCCAGCAAGCCTGGGACAGGGGGCGACTTTATGCAGTTCTTC. The chain employs TRBV5-1 and TRBJ2-1; 12 positions agree with TRBD1. From germline, CDR1 is SGHRS and CDR2 YFSETQ. The CDR3 consists of 15 residues. The V gene end was trimmed by 6 bases and the J gene end by 12 bases; junction bases not matched to a gene: 13.

The gene calls are TRBV19 and TRBJ2-2, with 10 bases matching TRBD1. CDR3 length equals 17 residues. Germline values: CDR1 LNHDA, CDR2 SQIVND (reference sequence). V lost 4 bases, J lost 4 bases, and 9 bases stayed unmatched. This CDR3 reads CASSTPTGGVGTGELFF. In DNA form, the CDR3 reads TGTGCCAGTAGTACCCCGACAGGGGGCGTCGGCACCGGGGAGCTGTTTTTT. Supplemented by reference TRBV19 and TRBJ2-2, the full variable domain reads DGGITQSPKYLFRKEGQNVTLSCEQNLNHDAMYWYRQDPGQGLRLIYYSQIVNDFQKGDIAEGYSVSREKKESFPLTVTSAQKNPTAFYLCASSTPTGGVGTGELFFGEGSRLTVL.

V is TRBV9 and J is TRBJ1-2; the D is unclear. The CDR3 loop spans 14 amino acids. Per the germline V gene, CDR1 is SGDLS and CDR2 is YYNGEE. Trimming removed 0 bases at V and 4 bases at J, with 10 bases between. This chain's CDR3 is CASSVATDIYGYTF. The CDR3 region has the DNA TGTGCCAGCAGCGTAGCTACCGATATCTATGGCTACACCTTC.

This rearrangement joins TRBV12-3 or TRBV12-4 to TRBJ1-1; the D gene is possibly TRBD1 (5 bases). The CDR3 loop spans 11 amino acids. V was shortened by 8 bases and J by 4 bases, with 8 bases between the two germline ends. In DNA, the CDR3 is TGTGCCAGCGGCGGGGGCACTGAAGCTTTCTTT. Amino acid sequence: CASGGGTEAFF.

The chain carries TRBV3-1 (or the pseudogene TRBV3-2) and TRBJ2-1; the D is unclear. The CDR3 spans 14 residues. Germline V gene data show CDR1 as LGHDT and CDR2 as YNNKEL (reference sequence). Trimming cost V 0 bases and J 8 bases, with 11 bases left between them. The CDR3 sequence is CASSQDTIVDEQFF. The CDR3 DNA reads TGTGCCAGCAGCCAAGACACCATCGTAGATGAGCAGTTCTTC.